This T cell receptor beta chain was recorded in a study of T-cell reconstitution after alpha-beta-depleted transplantation in children. This clonotype was seen many times. Trimming left V 1 base short and J 4 bases short, with 10 bases between. The germline gives CDR1 MNHNS, CDR2 SASEGT. The CDR3 totals 14 residues. The library targeted TCRbeta and was prepared with unique molecular identifiers. One entry per CDR3 protein, called by TCRdb with MiXCR from the PCR reads. The table records approximately 240,000 distinct CDR3 sequences, about a tenth of them present only once. The TCR was taken from a human donor who donated a stem cell graft to a child with acute lymphoblastic leukemia. V is TRBV6-1 and J is TRBJ1-2; D is unclear. The material sequenced was PBMCs from the stem cell graft donor, taken from the stem cell graft. CDR3 coding DNA: TGTGCCAGCAGTGAAGACAAATCCCCCTATGGCTACACCTTC. Encoded protein: CASSEDKSPYGYTF.